This is a list of T cell receptor beta chains from one sample in a study of blood T cell repertoires in COVID-19. Sequencing used immunoSEQ multiplex PCR; TCRdb keeps in-frame clones, though not all of them. The sample shows some 150,000 clones, 81% of them seen only once. Material: peripheral blood. These receptors were collected from a woman in her fifties or sixties with active or convalescent COVID-19. Both conserved end residues are part of each CDR3. The D gene is left open where the match is weak. The size entry is marked missing in some rows and otherwise reads once, few, many or a size class.

v_call	d_call	j_call	clone_size	cdr3_aa	cdr3_nt
TRBV14	NA	TRBJ1-1	NA	CASSPTYRDTNGAFF	TGTGCCAGCAGCCCCACCTACCGGGACACGAACGGAGCTTTCTTT
TRBV7-9	TRBD1	TRBJ1-5	NA	CASSLDRDRGTSNQPQHF	TGTGCCAGCAGCTTAGACCGGGACAGGGGCACTAGCAATCAGCCCCAGCATTTT
TRBV19	TRBD2	TRBJ2-1	NA	CASSRPLRTSVYNEQFF	TGTGCCAGTAGTCGACCGCTAAGGACTAGCGTTTACAATGAGCAGTTCTTC
TRBV19	NA	TRBJ2-7	NA	CASSIGTDSGEQYF	TGTGCCAGTAGTATAGGGACGGACTCCGGCGAGCAGTACTTC
TRBV7-2	NA	TRBJ2-2	NA	CASSPPGGHTGELFF	TGTGCCAGCAGCCCGCCGGGTGGTCACACCGGGGAGCTGTTTTTT
TRBV4-3	TRBD1	TRBJ2-2	few	CASSQRDTGGTGELFF	TGCGCCAGCAGCCAGCGAGACACAGGGGGCACCGGGGAGCTGTTTTTT
TRBV3-1/TRBV3-2	NA	TRBJ1-2	NA	CASSPAAGWISYTF	TGTGCCAGCAGCCCAGCGGCAGGCTGGATTAGCTACACCTTC
TRBV5-6	NA	TRBJ2-1	NA	CASSLDSYNEQFF	TGTGCCAGCAGCCTGGACTCATACAATGAGCAGTTCTTC
TRBV2	NA	TRBJ2-3	once	CASDLGGITSTDTQYF	TGTGCCAGCGATTTGGGGGGTATCACCAGCACAGATACGCAGTATTTT
TRBV10-2	TRBD2	TRBJ2-5	NA	CASSRLAGRETQYF	TGCGCCAGCAGCCGACTAGCGGGAAGAGAGACCCAGTACTTC
TRBV5-6	NA	TRBJ2-2	NA	CASSFNPFQRGGGELFF	TGTGCCAGCAGCTTCAACCCCTTCCAGCGAGGAGGCGGGGAGCTGTTTTTT
TRBV3-1/TRBV3-2	NA	TRBJ2-1	NA	CASSPGTYYNEQFF	TGTGCCAGCAGCCCTGGGACATATTACAATGAGCAGTTCTTC
TRBV28	NA	TRBJ1-2	few	CASSWTAGAYGYTF	TGTGCCAGCAGCTGGACCGCGGGGGCCTATGGCTACACCTTC
TRBV11-2	NA	TRBJ1-2	NA	CASSPRQVYGYTF	TGTGCCAGCAGCCCCCGCCAGGTCTATGGCTACACCTTC
TRBV7-9	NA	TRBJ1-2	NA	CASSPLPGYGYTF	TGTGCCAGCAGCCCCCTCCCGGGCTATGGCTACACCTTC
TRBV5-4	TRBD2	TRBJ2-4	NA	CASSTGGRNIQYF	TGTGCCAGCAGCACGGGGGGGCGGAACATTCAGTACTTC
TRBV6-2/TRBV6-3	TRBD2	TRBJ2-1	NA	CASSTPGLVLNEQFF	TGTGCCAGCAGTACGCCGGGACTAGTCTTGAATGAGCAGTTCTTC
TRBV29-1	NA	TRBJ1-2	NA	CSVAPGVYGYTF	TGCAGCGTTGCCCCCGGGGTCTATGGCTACACCTTC
TRBV19	NA	TRBJ1-3	NA	CASSISSGDTIYF	TGTGCCAGTAGCATCTCTTCGGGGGACACCATATATTTT
TRBV27	TRBD2	TRBJ2-5	NA	CASSLSWTSQETQYF	TGTGCCAGCAGTTTATCGTGGACTAGCCAAGAGACCCAGTACTTC
TRBV28	NA	TRBJ1-1	few	CASSLRGTEAFF	TGTGCCAGCAGTTTAAGGGGGACTGAAGCTTTCTTT
TRBV6-5	NA	TRBJ1-4	NA	CASRRGQRVEKLFF	TGTGCCAGCCGCAGAGGGCAGAGAGTCGAAAAACTGTTTTTT
TRBV9	TRBD2	TRBJ2-7	NA	CASSPAGGIEQYF	TGTGCCAGCAGCCCAGCGGGAGGGATCGAGCAGTACTTC
TRBV5-1	TRBD1	TRBJ2-5	few	CASSSRTGDGETQYF	TGCGCCAGCAGCTCCCGGACAGGGGATGGTGAGACCCAGTACTTC
TRBV19	NA	TRBJ1-6	NA	CASNPESGASPLHF	TGTGCCAGTAACCCCGAGAGTGGGGCTTCACCCCTCCACTTT
TRBV4-1	NA	TRBJ1-1	NA	CASSQSPGFAEAFF	TGCGCCAGCAGCCAATCCCCGGGATTCGCTGAAGCTTTCTTT
TRBV5-6	TRBD1	TRBJ1-2	NA	CASSLAGTGGRAYGYTF	TGTGCCAGCAGCTTGGCAGGGACAGGGGGCCGAGCGTATGGCTACACCTTC
TRBV11-2	TRBD2	TRBJ2-3	once	CASSLAGGITTDTQYF	TGTGCCAGCAGCTTAGCCGGGGGGATTACCACAGATACGCAGTATTTT
TRBV11-2	TRBD1	TRBJ1-2	NA	CASSLDSGQGYGYTF	TGTGCCAGCAGCTTAGATTCCGGACAGGGGTATGGCTACACCTTC
TRBV5-1	TRBD1	TRBJ1-6	once	CASSLAGQENSPLHF	TGCGCCAGCAGCTTGGCGGGACAGGAAAATTCACCCCTCCACTTT
TRBV15	NA	TRBJ2-5	NA	CATSRERKETQYF	TGTGCCACCAGCAGAGAGCGCAAAGAGACCCAGTACTTC
TRBV27	TRBD1	TRBJ1-1	NA	CASSLDRENTEAFF	TGTGCCAGCAGTTTGGACAGGGAGAACACTGAAGCTTTCTTT
TRBV6-5	NA	TRBJ1-5	NA	CASSFPNQPQHF	TGTGCCAGCAGTTTCCCAAATCAGCCCCAGCATTTT
TRBV25-1	NA	TRBJ2-1	NA	CASSRGSGNEQFF	TGTGCCAGCAGTCGGGGTTCGGGCAATGAGCAGTTCTTC
TRBV28	TRBD1	TRBJ1-2	NA	CASSSPGQSYGYTF	TGTGCCAGCAGTTCACCGGGACAGTCCTATGGCTACACCTTC
TRBV12-1	NA	TRBJ2-3	NA	CASSLRTSGTCTDTQYF	TGTGCCAGCAGCCTGAGGACTAGCGGGACTTGCACAGATACGCAGTATTTT
TRBV19	TRBD1	TRBJ1-6	once	CASWDRVYNSPLHF	TGTGCCAGCTGGGACAGGGTATATAATTCACCCCTCCACTTT
TRBV2	TRBD1	TRBJ1-5	many	CASSIQGGRSNQPQHF	TGTGCCAGCAGCATACAGGGGGGCCGGAGCAATCAGCCCCAGCATTTT
TRBV9	NA	TRBJ1-6	NA	CASSATGGNSPLHF	TGTGCCAGCAGCGCGACAGGAGGTAATTCACCCCTCCACTTT
TRBV6-1	TRBD1	TRBJ1-3	NA	CASSEEQGASFTIYF	TGTGCCAGCAGTGAAGAGCAGGGGGCTTCTTTCACCATATATTTT
TRBV7-3	TRBD2	TRBJ2-2	NA	CASSLLGRGNTGELFF	TGTGCCAGCAGCTTACTCGGGAGGGGTAACACCGGGGAGCTGTTTTTT
TRBV12-3/TRBV12-4	NA	TRBJ1-6	NA	CASSDTNSPLHF	TGTGCCAGCAGCGACACCAATTCACCCCTCCACTTT
TRBV7-3	TRBD2	TRBJ2-3	NA	CASSIRTSGTDTQYF	TGTGCCAGCAGCATACGGACTAGCGGCACAGATACGCAGTATTTT
TRBV19	TRBD1	TRBJ1-6	few	CASSQSGTGERSPLHF	TGTGCCAGCAGTCAGAGCGGGACAGGGGAACGTTCACCCCTCCACTTT
TRBV19	NA	TRBJ1-5	NA	CASSIRPALGPQHF	TGTGCCAGTAGTATAAGGCCAGCCCTAGGGCCCCAGCATTTT
TRBV11-3	TRBD2	TRBJ2-1	NA	CASSLSGTNLNEQFF	TGTGCCAGCAGCTTATCTGGGACTAACCTAAATGAGCAGTTCTTC
TRBV23-1	NA	TRBJ2-7	NA	CASSQSVDAKGLELYEQYF	TGCGCCAGCAGTCAATCTGTGGACGCCAAGGGACTCGAGCTGTACGAGCAGTACTTC
TRBV6-5	NA	TRBJ1-2	once	CASSYQEGPYGYTF	TGTGCCAGCAGTTACCAGGAGGGGCCCTATGGCTACACCTTC
TRBV29-1	TRBD2	TRBJ2-5	NA	CSVAVSGGRQETQYF	TGCAGCGTTGCTGTCTCGGGGGGGCGGCAAGAGACCCAGTACTTC
TRBV11-2	TRBD1	TRBJ1-5	NA	CASSPGQSNQPQHF	TGTGCCAGCAGCCCGGGACAGAGCAATCAGCCCCAGCATTTT
TRBV28	NA	TRBJ2-3	once	CASSLWGSADTQYF	TGTGCCAGCAGTTTATGGGGGAGCGCAGATACGCAGTATTTT